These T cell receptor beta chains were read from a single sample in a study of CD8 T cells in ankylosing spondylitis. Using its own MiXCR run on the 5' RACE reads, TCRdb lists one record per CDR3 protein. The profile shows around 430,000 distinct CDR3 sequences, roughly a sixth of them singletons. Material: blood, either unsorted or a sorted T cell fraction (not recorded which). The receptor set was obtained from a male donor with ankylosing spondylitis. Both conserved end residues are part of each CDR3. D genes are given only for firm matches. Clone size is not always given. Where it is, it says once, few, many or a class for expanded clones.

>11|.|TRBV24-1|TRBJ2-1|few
CATSEGSEQFF
TGTGCCACCAGTGAGGGGAGTGAGCAGTTCTTC
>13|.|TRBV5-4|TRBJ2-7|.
CASSSIVYYEQYF
TGTGCCAGCAGCTCTATCGTGTACTACGAGCAGTACTTC
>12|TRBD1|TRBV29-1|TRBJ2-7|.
CSAGQGAWEQYF
TGCAGCGCTGGACAGGGGGCATGGGAGCAGTACTTC
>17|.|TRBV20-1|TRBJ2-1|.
CSASNTPHPTPYNEQFF
TGCAGTGCTAGTAACACTCCGCACCCTACCCCTTACAATGAGCAGTTCTTC
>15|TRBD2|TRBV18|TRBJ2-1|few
CASSPPLAGVYEQFF
TGTGCCAGCTCACCACCCCTAGCGGGGGTTTATGAGCAGTTCTTC
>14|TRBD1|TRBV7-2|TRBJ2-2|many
CASSLGTGTGELFF
TGTGCCAGCAGCTTAGGGACAGGGACCGGGGAGCTGTTTTTT
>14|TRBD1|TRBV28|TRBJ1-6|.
CASSWTGIRSPLHF
TGTGCCAGCAGTTGGACAGGGATACGGTCACCCCTCCACTTT
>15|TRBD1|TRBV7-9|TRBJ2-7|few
CASSLPAGQGYEQYF
TGTGCCAGCAGCTTACCGGCGGGACAGGGCTACGAGCAGTACTTC
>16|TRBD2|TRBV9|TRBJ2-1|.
CASSVAGTSGASEQFF
TGTGCCAGCAGCGTAGCTGGGACTAGCGGGGCGAGTGAGCAGTTCTTC
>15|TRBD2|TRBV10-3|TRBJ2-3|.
CAISGGLGRADTQYF
TGTGCCATCAGTGGCGGCTTGGGGAGGGCGGATACGCAGTATTTT
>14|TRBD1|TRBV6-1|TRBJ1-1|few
CASSLRRGHTEAFF
TGTGCCAGCAGCTTGCGCAGGGGGCACACTGAAGCTTTCTTT
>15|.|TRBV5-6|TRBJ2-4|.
CASSLISLAKNIQYF
TGTGCCAGCAGCTTAATCAGCTTAGCCAAAAACATTCAGTACTTC
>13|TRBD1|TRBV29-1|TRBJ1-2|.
CSAQEGASWGYTF
TGCAGCGCACAGGAGGGGGCATCTTGGGGCTACACCTTC
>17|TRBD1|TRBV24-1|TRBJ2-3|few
CATSDSTGTGGTDTQYF
TGTGCCACCAGTGATTCTACCGGGACAGGGGGCACAGATACGCAGTATTTT
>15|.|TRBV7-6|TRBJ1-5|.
CASSALSQGNQPQHF
TGTGCCAGCAGCGCCCTTTCCCAGGGAAATCAGCCCCAGCATTTT
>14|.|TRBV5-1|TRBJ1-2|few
CASSLEVRGYGYTF
TGCGCCAGCAGCTTGGAAGTACGGGGGTATGGCTACACCTTC
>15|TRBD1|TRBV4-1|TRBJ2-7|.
CASSRDGTGADEQYF
TGCGCCAGCAGCCGGGACGGGACAGGGGCCGACGAGCAGTACTTC
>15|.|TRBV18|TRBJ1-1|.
CASSRAGGYGTEAFF
TGTGCCAGCTCACGGGCTGGGGGTTATGGCACTGAAGCTTTCTTT
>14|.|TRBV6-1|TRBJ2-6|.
CASTRVSGANVLTF
TGTGCCAGCACACGGGTCTCTGGGGCCAACGTCCTGACTTTC
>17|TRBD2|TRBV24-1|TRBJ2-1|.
CATSDLETSGRHNEQFF
TGTGCCACCAGTGATTTGGAGACTAGCGGGAGACACAATGAGCAGTTCTTC
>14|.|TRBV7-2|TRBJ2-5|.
CASSSTDWGETQYF
TGTGCCAGCAGCTCCACCGACTGGGGGGAGACCCAGTACTTC
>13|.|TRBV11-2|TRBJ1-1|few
CASSPRGSTEAFF
TGTGCCAGCAGCCCCCGCGGCAGCACTGAAGCTTTCTTT
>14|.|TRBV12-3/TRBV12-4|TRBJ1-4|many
CASSRGPTNEKLFF
TGTGCCAGCAGCCGGGGGCCAACTAATGAAAAACTGTTTTTT
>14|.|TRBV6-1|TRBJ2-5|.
CASRKTGRGETQYF
TGTGCCAGCAGAAAGACAGGGAGGGGTGAGACCCAGTACTTC
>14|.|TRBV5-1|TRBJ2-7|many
CASSLEDATYEQYF
TGCGCCAGCAGCTTGGAGGACGCAACCTACGAGCAGTACTTC
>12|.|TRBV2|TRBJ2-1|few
CASRLTRGEQFF
TGTGCCAGCAGGCTTACCCGCGGTGAGCAGTTCTTC
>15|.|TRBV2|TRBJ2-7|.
CASSPQRPGKYEQYF
TGTGCCAGCAGTCCACAAAGGCCAGGGAAGTACGAGCAGTACTTC
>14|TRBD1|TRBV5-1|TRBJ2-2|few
CASSWTGNTGELFF
TGCGCCAGCAGCTGGACAGGAAACACCGGGGAGCTGTTTTTT
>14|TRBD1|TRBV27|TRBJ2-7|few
CASSLGDRHYEQYF
TGTGCCAGCAGTTTGGGGGACAGGCACTACGAGCAGTACTTC
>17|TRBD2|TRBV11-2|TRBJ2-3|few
CASSLDPGLAVTDTQYF
TGTGCCAGCAGCTTAGACCCGGGACTAGCGGTCACAGATACGCAGTATTTT
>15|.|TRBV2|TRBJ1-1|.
CASRGTLTANTEAFF
TGTGCCAGCAGAGGCACACTGACAGCGAACACTGAAGCTTTCTTT
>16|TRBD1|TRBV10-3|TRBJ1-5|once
CAISTDREGVNQPQHF
TGTGCCATCAGTACGGACAGGGAAGGGGTCAATCAGCCCCAGCATTTT
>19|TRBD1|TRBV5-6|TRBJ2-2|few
CASSLWYRGFFTNTGELFF
TGTGCCAGCAGCTTGTGGTACAGGGGTTTTTTCACGAACACCGGGGAGCTGTTTTTT
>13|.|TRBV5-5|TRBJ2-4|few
CASSLRGDNIQYF
TGTGCCAGCAGCTTGAGGGGGGACAACATTCAGTACTTC
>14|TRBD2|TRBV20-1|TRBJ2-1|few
CSARGLAGDNEQFF
TGCAGTGCAAGGGGACTAGCGGGAGACAATGAGCAGTTCTTC
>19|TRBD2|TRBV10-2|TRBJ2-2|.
CASKIHVTRVGGTTGELFF
TGCGCCAGCAAAATCCACGTAACGCGGGTGGGGGGGACCACCGGGGAGCTGTTTTTT
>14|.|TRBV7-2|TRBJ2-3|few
CASSPGGVADTQYF
TGTGCCAGCTCCCCCGGGGGAGTTGCAGATACGCAGTATTTT
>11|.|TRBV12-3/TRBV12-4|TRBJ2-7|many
CASSRIYEQYF
TGTGCCAGCAGTCGGATCTACGAGCAGTACTTC
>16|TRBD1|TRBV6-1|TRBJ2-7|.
CASSPNWTGGIGKQYF
TGTGCCAGCAGTCCGAATTGGACAGGGGGAATTGGGAAGCAGTACTTC
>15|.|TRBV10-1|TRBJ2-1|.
CASSPGRTLANEQFF
TGCGCCAGCAGCCCGGGACGGACCCTAGCCAATGAGCAGTTCTTC
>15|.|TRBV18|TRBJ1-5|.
CASSPPDKGNQPQHF
TGTGCCAGCTCACCTCCTGACAAGGGCAATCAGCCCCAGCATTTT